Given below is one TCR beta chain in context. Its cognate antigen is unknown. This sample is drawn from a study of cytomegalovirus exposure and HLA in healthy donors. Study-level points and caveats: Reported performance of the classifier showed diagnosis of cytomegalovirus status with high specificity and sensitivity. Specificity of a few CMV-associated chains for CMV antigens was verified in vitro. Cytomegalovirus association was listed for 150 or so TCR beta chains.

The V gene's germline CDR1 is MGHRA and CDR2 YSYEKL. The ends lost 5 bases at V and 6 bases at J; junction bases unmatched: 14. There are 18 residues in the CDR3. This PCR relied on a set of 60 Vbeta primers and 13 Jbeta primers. Data came from immunoSEQ multiplex PCR; TCRdb stores just in-frame clones and leaves some out. Of roughly 160,000 clones detected, roughly 80% appear once; the ten largest clones hold about 2.4%. The sequence came from a male donor in good health and CMV-seronegative. Sequenced input: PBMCs. This sequence joins TRBV4-1 and TRBJ2-2, with TRBD2 matching 11 bases. The CDR3 nucleotides read TGCGCCAGCAGCTCCGGACTAGCGGGCCCGAGCGGTCCCGGGGAGCTGTTTTTT. It specifies CASSSGLAGPSGPGELFF.